This T cell receptor beta chain is drawn from a study of T-cell reconstitution after alpha-beta-depleted transplantation in children listed by TCRdb under 2016. Study-wide context: T-cell immune reconstitution after TCRalphabeta/CD19-depleted allogeneic hematopoietic cell transplantation in children was quantitatively tracked in the study by means of TCR repertoire profiling.

Including the terminal cysteine and phenylalanine, the CDR3 comprises 12 residues. This entry keeps only the CDR3 DNA: 36 bases, framed from base 1. The CDR1 and CDR2 encoded by the germline V gene (reference sequence) are DFQATT and SNEGSKA. V is reduced by 3 bases and J by 6 bases, leaving a spacing of 12 bases between them. In the paper's terms, the treatment or condition label means: allogeneic hematopoietic cell transplantation with graft depleted of TCRalphabeta T cells and CD19 B cells. The children who served as transplant recipients had been given grafts of TCRalphabeta/CD19-depleted allogeneic hematopoietic cells. About this clonotype: The specificity of this receptor is unknown. No much larger clone exists at a distance of one base, and base qualities are not known.

What the study reported, not specific to this receptor: Apparently early alphabetaT-cell count recovery about two months after transplant reportedly relied on only several hundred rapidly expanded clones derived from non-depleted graft cells. Over subsequent months, a decline in hyperexpanded clone frequencies was noted, and after one year, T-cell counts and TCRbeta diversity were mostly ascribed to newly produced T cells. The high TCRbeta diversity at day 60 in some patients was ascribed to recipient T cells and intrathymic progenitors that had survived conditioning.

Libraries were made using PCR. Sequencing was carried out with an Illumina HiSeq 2500. TCR library preparation used molecular barcoding, with unique molecular identifiers applied to normalize quantification of the TCRbeta repertoire. TCRdb's own reprocessing of the public reads used fastp at Q25 and MiXCR and kept productive beta chains. All rows with the same CDR3 protein become a single entry with the most common DNA and genes. For this sample the table gives around 230,000 distinct CDR3 sequences, of which approximately 17% were detected only once. The ten largest clones take up around two fifths of the sample.

The chain links TRBV20-1 with TRBJ2-7, with TRBD2 as a weak D call on 5 bases. This clonotype was obtained from a male patient aged 2-15 years who had a stem cell transplant for acute lymphoblastic leukemia, so the T cells may come from the graft donor. The source was PBMCs, mostly from graft donor cells, collected 360 days after TCRalphabeta/CD19-depleted stem cell transplant. CDR3 sequence: CSASIRGFEQYF. The DNA is as follows: TGCAGTGCTAGCATTCGCGGGTTCGAGCAGTACTTC.